The 25 T cell receptor beta chains below were found in one sample sequenced in a study of blood T cell repertoires in COVID-19. Sequenced by immunoSEQ multiplex PCR; TCRdb stores in-frame clones only, minus some. The profile shows some 45,000 clones, around 90% of them singletons. Input material: peripheral blood. Receptors originate from a man aged 60-69 years with active COVID-19.

CDR3 residues: CASSRKAGLPLHF. The CDR3 DNA reads as TGTGCCAGCAGTAGGAAGGCGGGCTTACCCCTCCACTTT. V gene TRBV12-3 or TRBV12-4 combines with J gene TRBJ1-6; D uncertain. The CDR3 spans 13 residues. Deletions cut 5 bases from V and 12 bases from J, with 14 bases between.

The count of this clone is one. The chain has TRBV19 and TRBJ1-4; 9 bases are shared with TRBD1. The V gene end was trimmed by 8 bases and the J gene end by 5 bases; junction bases not matched to a gene: 3. Germline CDR1 is LNHDA and CDR2 is SQIVND (reference sequence). The CDR3 extends over 13 amino acids. The CDR3 loop reads CASGQGRNEKLFF. The CDR3 DNA reads as TGTGCCAGTGGACAGGGGCGGAATGAAAAACTGTTTTTT. The variable domain in full, with the rest retrieved from reference TRBV19 and TRBJ1-4, is DGGITQSPKYLFRKEGQNVTLSCEQNLNHDAMYWYRQDPGQGLRLIYYSQIVNDFQKGDIAEGYSVSREKKESFPLTVTSAQKNPTAFYLCASGQGRNEKLFFGSGTQLSVL.

The chain recombines TRBV24-1 with TRBJ2-5, with D perhaps matching TRBD2 (7 bases). Germline values: CDR1 KGHDR, CDR2 SFDVKD. The ends were cut back, 7 bases at V and 5 bases at J, with 19 bases in the middle. The CDR3 runs 15 residues. CDR3 amino acids: CATSPGGGVRETQYF. The CDR3 region has the DNA TGTGCCACCAGCCCTGGGGGGGGCGTTCGGGAGACCCAGTACTTC.

The chain combines TRBV14 with TRBJ2-7, with TRBD1 as a possible D gene (6 bases). Germline CDR1 SGHDN, CDR2 FVKESK. Trimming left V 0 bases short and J 2 bases short, with 14 bases between. The CDR3 extends over 16 amino acids. CDR3 amino acids: CASSQDRTGRTYEQYF. The DNA of the CDR3 is TGTGCCAGCAGCCAAGATAGAACAGGGCGCACCTACGAGCAGTACTTC.

This clone occurred once. This rearrangement joins TRBV7-3 to TRBJ2-3, with D perhaps TRBD2 (5 bases). V lost 1 base and J lost 6, with 14 bases in between. From germline, CDR1 is SGHTA and CDR2 FQGTGA. CDR3 size: 15 residues. The CDR3 here is CASSLSRELGDTQYF. Written as DNA, the CDR3 is TGTGCCAGCAGCTTAAGTAGGGAGTTGGGGGATACGCAGTATTTT.

With respect to this clone: Distinct nucleotide sequences in the sample also encode this CDR3. The chain uses TRBV6-5 and TRBJ1-1; no clear D gene. The germline V gene has CDR1 MNHEY and CDR2 SVGAGI. Trimming took off 6 bases at V and 5 bases at J, with 16 bases between the two ends. The CDR3 totals 14 residues. The CDR3 loop is CASRATGRDTEAFF. CDR3 coding DNA: TGTGCCAGCAGGGCCACGGGGAGGGATACTGAAGCTTTCTTT.

This rearrangement joins TRBV27 to TRBJ1-5; a possible D gene is TRBD1 (6 bases). In germline, CDR1 is MNHEY, CDR2 SMNVEV (reference sequence). CDR3 length equals 13 residues. V lost 5 bases to trimming and J lost 6 bases, with 11 bases between them. This CDR3 is CASSLNRVQPQHF. The CDR3 region has the DNA TGTGCCAGCAGTCTCAACAGGGTTCAGCCCCAGCATTTT.

The gene calls are TRBV2 and TRBJ1-3, with unresolved D. Germline values: CDR1 SNHLY, CDR2 FYNNEI. V lost 3 bases and J 0 bases, leaving 9 bases between the germline ends. This CDR3 contains 15 residues. CDR3 residues: CASSEGGNSGNTIYF. The CDR3 coding sequence is TGTGCCAGCAGTGAGGGAGGGAACTCTGGAAACACCATATATTTT.

The gene calls are TRBV11-2 and TRBJ1-3; 12 nucleotides match TRBD1. This CDR3 is built from 16 residues. With V trimmed by 1 base and J by 4 bases, 2 bases remained unmatched. CDR1 is SGHAT and CDR2 is FQNNGV in the germline V gene. CDR3 DNA: TGTGCCAGCAGCTTAGTGGGACAGGGGGCCGGAAACACCATATATTTT. Its translation: CASSLVGQGAGNTIYF.

CDR3 coding DNA: TGTGCCAGCAGACCAGACCTGGGGACAGGGGTCGGAAACACCATATATTTT. Protein: CASRPDLGTGVGNTIYF. The rearrangement links TRBV11-2 to TRBJ1-3; TRBD1 matches at 10 bases. Germline V gene data show CDR1 as SGHAT and CDR2 as FQNNGV. Germline trimming cut 6 bases from V and 4 bases from J; bases unmatched to any gene: 12. This CDR3 region has 17 residues.

This chain uses TRBV11-2 with TRBJ1-2; 10 nucleotides align to TRBD1. Germline assignment: CDR1 SGHAT and CDR2 FQNNGV. This CDR3 has 16 residues. The ends lost 4 bases at V and 8 bases at J; junction bases unmatched: 13. CDR3 bases: TGTGCCAGCAGCTCCACCTTCAGACAGGGGGCCTTGGGCTACACCTTC. It codes for CASSSTFRQGALGYTF.

V usage is TRBV6-6 and J usage is TRBJ2-5; 12 positions agree with TRBD1. V shed 0 bases and J 3 bases; nucleotides not matched to a gene: 2. Germline assignment: CDR1 MNHNY and CDR2 SVGAGI (reference sequence). The CDR3 has 16 amino acids. CDR3 amino acids: CASSYSGQGAEETQYF. CDR3 DNA sequence: TGTGCCAGCAGTTACTCGGGACAGGGGGCGGAAGAGACCCAGTACTTC.

The chain recombines TRBV6-5 with TRBJ1-2; D is possibly TRBD1 (5 bases). This CDR3 contains 14 residues. Between the trimmed V and J ends, which lost 6 bases and 1 base, there was a span of 12 bases. From germline, CDR1 is MNHEY and CDR2 SVGAGI. CDR3 DNA: TGTGCCAGCAGGGAGGGGAACATTAACTATGGCTACACCTTC. Encoded protein: CASREGNINYGYTF.

V usage is TRBV19 and J usage is TRBJ2-7; tentative D call: TRBD1 (6 bases). The CDR3 extends over 14 amino acids. Trimming pared 6 bases from V and 2 bases from J, leaving 14 bases between. From germline, CDR1 is LNHDA and CDR2 SQIVND (reference sequence). In nucleotides, the CDR3 is TGTGCCAGTAGGTCCAGGACAGAGCCCTACGAGCAGTACTTC. It codes for CASRSRTEPYEQYF.

The rearrangement uses TRBV11-3 and TRBJ2-3, with 10 positions matching TRBD1. Looked up from germline, CDR1 is SGHNT and CDR2 is YENEEA. This CDR3 comprises 16 residues. V trimming: 5 bases; J trimming: 1 base; junction bases outside the gene matches: 6. The CDR3 DNA reads as TGTGCCAGCAGCCATCTTGGGACAGGGGGCACAGATACGCAGTATTTT. It specifies CASSHLGTGGTDTQYF. The entire variable domain, with the rest obtained from reference TRBV11-3 and TRBJ2-3, is as follows: EAGVVQSPRYKIIEKKQPVAFWCNPISGHNTLYWYLQNLGQGPELLIRYENEEAVDDSQLPKDRFSAERLKGVDSTLKIQPAELGDSAVYLCASSHLGTGGTDTQYFGPGTRLTVL.

This chain connects TRBV29-1 to TRBJ1-2; D is ambiguous. V was clipped by 0 bases and J by 6 bases, with 17 bases between them. Germline CDR1 SQVTM, CDR2 ANQGSEA. This CDR3 has 15 amino acids. DNA of the CDR3: TGCAGCGTTGAAGAAAGTTTAAGACTATCGAATGGCTACACCTTC. Its protein is CSVEESLRLSNGYTF. Variable domain in full (rest from reference TRBV29-1 and TRBJ1-2): SAVISQKPSRDICQRGTSLTIQCQVDSQVTMMFWYRQQPGQSLTLIATANQGSEATYESGFVIDKFPISRPNLTFSTLTVSNMSPEDSSIYLCSVEESLRLSNGYTFGSGTRLTVV.

The chain combines TRBV30 with TRBJ2-3; D might be TRBD1 (5 bases). This CDR3 is built from 16 residues. Trimming took off 1 base at V and 5 bases at J, with 19 bases between the two ends. Germline V gene sequence: CDR1 GTSNPN, CDR2 SVGIG (reference sequence). CDR3 DNA sequence: TGTGCCTGGAGTGCCTTCCGGACACGGGCAGGAGATACGCAGTATTTT. Amino acid sequence: CAWSAFRTRAGDTQYF.

The rearrangement links TRBV19 to TRBJ2-1; the match to TRBD2 covers 8 bases. The CDR3 is made up of 18 amino acids. V lost 7 bases to trimming and J lost 2 bases; unmatched junction nucleotides: 16. CDR1 and CDR2 from the germline V gene are LNHDA and SQIVND (reference sequence). The CDR3 region has the DNA TGTGCCAGTATCGCCCCCCTTTCTGCGGGAGGACCCTACAATGAGCAGTTCTTC. Its protein product is CASIAPLSAGGPYNEQFF.

This rearrangement joins TRBV14 to TRBJ2-1; D ambiguous. The V end was cut by 1 base, the J end by 10 bases, with 8 bases between. The CDR3 length is 12 residues. CDR1 and CDR2 from the germline V gene are SGHDN and FVKESK. The CDR3 sequence: CASSQVSREQFF. For the CDR3, the DNA is TGTGCCAGCAGCCAAGTCTCGAGGGAGCAGTTCTTC.

The V gene is TRBV5-1, the J gene TRBJ2-2; D is perhaps TRBD1 (6 bases). Germline assignment: CDR1 SGHRS and CDR2 YFSETQ. The CDR3 spans 13 residues. V lost 7 bases and J 4 bases, leaving 11 bases between the germline ends. Here the CDR3 reads CASREGVTGELFF. Here the CDR3 DNA reads TGCGCCAGCCGCGAGGGGGTCACCGGGGAGCTGTTTTTT. The full variable domain, with the rest looked up from reference TRBV5-1 and TRBJ2-2, is KAGVTQTPRYLIKTRGQQVTLSCSPISGHRSVSWYQQTPGQGLQFLFEYFSETQRNKGNFPGRFSGRQFSNSRSEMNVSTLELGDSALYLCASREGVTGELFFGEGSRLTVL.

V and J are TRBV3-1 (or the pseudogene TRBV3-2) and TRBJ1-2, with D maybe TRBD1 (5 bases). Trimming cost V 3 bases and J 6 bases, with 11 bases left between them. This CDR3 spans 13 amino acids. CDR1 is LGHDT, CDR2 YNNKEL, per germline (reference sequence). The CDR3 DNA reads as TGTGCCAGCAGCCATGGACAAACGGATGGCTACACCTTC. Translated: CASSHGQTDGYTF.

This chain joins TRBV7-2 and TRBJ2-7; D gene ambiguous. The V end was cut by 3 bases, the J end by 3 bases, with 6 bases between. Per germline, CDR1 SGHTA and CDR2 FQGNSA. CDR3 length: 12 amino acids. This CDR3 reads CASSLHSYEQYF. CDR3 DNA: TGTGCCAGCAGCTTGCATAGCTACGAGCAGTACTTC. Full variable domain (remainder filled in from reference TRBV7-2 and TRBJ2-7): GAGVSQSPSNKVTEKGKDVELRCDPISGHTALYWYRQSLGQGLEFLIYFQGNSAPDKSGLPSDRFSAERTGGSVSTLTIQRTQQEDSAVYLCASSLHSYEQYFGPGTRLTVT.

The gene calls are TRBV14 and TRBJ2-1; 11 bases match TRBD2. Germline lookup yields CDR1 SGHDN and CDR2 FVKESK. Trimming took 0 bases from V and 7 from J; bases not matched to a gene: 8. The CDR3 sequence is 17 residues long. The CDR3 sequence: CASSQEDLAGGLNEQFF. CDR3 bases: TGTGCCAGCAGCCAAGAGGACCTAGCGGGGGGACTTAATGAGCAGTTCTTC.

This chain joins TRBV3-1 (or the pseudogene TRBV3-2) and TRBJ2-3; 13 bases are shared with TRBD2. Germline V lookup: CDR1 LGHDT, CDR2 YNNKEL (reference sequence). The CDR3 is made up of 16 amino acids. The trim removed 6 bases at V and 2 bases at J, leaving 5 bases unmatched. CDR3 nucleotides: TGTGCCAGCAGATCACTAGCGGGAGGGAACACAGATACGCAGTATTTT. Translation: CASRSLAGGNTDTQYF.

This clone was recorded once. The J gene is TRBJ2-2, the V gene TRBV4-1; 8 positions agree with TRBD1. The CDR3 loop spans 15 amino acids. The junction had 2 bases not matched to a gene; V was cut back by 4 bases and J by 1 base. Germline CDR1 reads MGHRA; CDR2 reads YSYEKL. The DNA for the CDR3 is TGCGCCAGCAGCCTCGGGACAGGGAACACCGGGGAGCTGTTTTTT. Translating gives CASSLGTGNTGELFF.